The text below deals with one T cell receptor (beta chain). The antigen is unknown. The CDR3 loop spans 16 amino acids. The V and J ends lost 6 bases and 5 bases, in that order; junction bases with no gene match: 12. Germline assignment: CDR1 MNHNY and CDR2 SVGAGI (reference sequence). This record belongs to a study of T cell repertoires and HLA-DP antigens. Study details: Alloreactive CD4+ T cells targeted HLA-DP on transduced HeLa. A couple of male donors and one female donor spanned ages 18-to-29 through 60-to-69. Average DNA input: 218.4 ng for CD137+CD4+ sorts, approximately 1,100 ng pre-culture.

Primers targeted 54 TRBV and 13 TRBJ segments. TCRdb's table, derived via immunoSEQ multiplex PCR, lists solely in-frame clones and lacks some. Found here are almost 90,000 clones, about 89% of them singletons; the top ten hold about 1.7%. The origin of this receptor is a man aged 50-59 years in good health and CMV-seronegative. Material: CD4+ T cells from PBMCs. The chain employs TRBV6-6 and TRBJ1-5; 8 bases align to TRBD1. CDR3 sequence: CASSQIKTGAHQPQHF. In nucleotides, the CDR3 is TGTGCCAGCAGCCAGATCAAGACAGGGGCCCATCAGCCCCAGCATTTT.